The entry that follows covers one T cell receptor beta chain sequence. Its matching antigen is unknown. CDR3 length: 13 residues. Trimming left V 4 bases short and J 0 bases short, with 6 bases between. Germline loops: CDR1 WSHSY, CDR2 SAAADI. Treatment indicated: roughly ten-day PBMC culture with coronavirus spike peptide pools or control peptides (ViraFEST assay). An Oncomine TCR Beta short-read assay was used to sequence the DNA from cultured CD4+ T cells. In TCRdb, the PCR reads were re-called with MiXCR into one record per CDR3 protein. The sample records around 9,000 distinct CDR3 sequences, 50% to 60% being singletons. The data are from a study of vaccination and CD4 T cells after COVID-19.

The sample was CD4+ T cells from blood, cultured in vitro. This rearrangement joins TRBV10-2 to TRBJ1-2, with D unclear. The source is a human donor who had recovered from COVID-19. The CDR3 protein is CASSVGTNYGYTF. As DNA, the CDR3 is TGCGCCAGCAGTGTTGGGACTAACTATGGCTACACCTTC.